This TCR beta chain was documented in a study of cytomegalovirus exposure and HLA in healthy donors. Study-level results: CMV antigen specificity was confirmed in vitro for a few CMV-associated chains. High sensitivity and specificity were reportedly achieved when the classifier diagnosed cytomegalovirus status.

60 Vbeta and 13 Jbeta primers were used in PCR. In the original workflow: In a later analysis, about 11 million of about 80 million unique beta chains occurred in at least two donors. Using immunoSEQ multiplex PCR, the repertoire was profiled, and TCRdb retains in-frame clones only, with some absent. The V and J calls and clone size come from that table; D and trimming were worked out from the DNA. Of 140,000 to 150,000 clones listed, about 82% were seen once; the top ten hold about 3.7%. A word on this clone: Its antigen is currently unknown.

Sample: PBMCs. The TCR comes from a male donor in good health and CMV-seronegative.

CDR3 in DNA: TGTGCCAGTAGTATCTCTTGGGTCCCGGGGTCCTACGAGCAGTACTTC. Translating it yields CASSISWVPGSYEQYF. The chain uses TRBV19 and TRBJ2-7; D is possibly TRBD2 (5 bases). Trimming shortened V by 3 bases and J by 1 base, and 16 bases separated the two germline ends. CDR1 is LNHDA and CDR2 is SQIVND in the germline V gene (reference sequence). The CDR3 runs 16 residues.